This T cell receptor beta chain was sequenced for a study of monozygotic twins with inflammatory bowel disease. TCRdb re-called the 5' RACE reads; one entry per CDR3 protein, DNA not given. The table for this sample gives approximately 400,000 distinct CDR3 sequences. The CDR3 consists of 15 residues. The germline V gene encodes CDR1 SGHRS and CDR2 YFSETQ. This TCR derives from a human donor with ulcerative colitis or Crohn's disease, or a healthy co-twin of an affected twin (not recorded which). The chain is built from TRBV5-1 and TRBJ2-2; TCRdb's D call of TRBD2 is untestable without DNA. The material sequenced was blood. CDR3 sequence reads: CASSPLGLSNGELFF.